Described below is a single T cell receptor beta chain sequence and its context. These data are taken from a study of blood T cell repertoires in COVID-19. Per the study methods: Counts of nucleated cells, estimated from reference gene primer amplification, were obtained. Here immunoSEQ multiplex PCR was the method, and the copy in TCRdb shows in-frame clones only, minus some. V and J calls and clone size are as listed in that table; D and trimming were resolved from the DNA. The table shows 150,000 to 200,000 clones, with 89% occurring only once. This CDR3 contains 14 residues. Between the trimmed V and J ends, which lost 2 bases and 5 bases, there was a span of 12 bases. Germline V lookup: CDR1 MNHEY, CDR2 SVGEGT.

The rearrangement joins TRBV6-2 or TRBV6-3 to TRBJ1-1; D perhaps matches TRBD1 (6 bases). This clonotype originated in a man between 60 and 70 years old with acute or convalescent COVID-19. Material for sequencing was peripheral blood. The CDR3 loop is CASSYRGGRTEAFF. The CDR3 coding sequence is TGTGCCAGCAGTTACAGGGGGGGGCGGACTGAAGCTTTCTTT.